What follows describes a single TCR beta chain. As yet, its antigen is unknown. The primer mix had 60 Vbeta and 13 Jbeta primers. Profiling relied on immunoSEQ multiplex PCR, and the TCRdb table lists in-frame clones only, not all of them. The specimen's table records 120,000 to 150,000 clones. The V end was cut by 3 bases, the J end by 1 base, with 12 bases between. This CDR3 comprises 15 residues. Germline-derived CDR1 and CDR2 are LNHDA and SQIVND (reference sequence). These data originate in a study of cytomegalovirus exposure and HLA in healthy donors. Study overall: Genotyping of some 390 donors showed that over 80% belonged to the Caucasian-associated ancestry cluster.

Study findings and constraints: In a later analysis, approximately 15,000 TCR beta sequences were associated with HLA alleles at 0.05 false discovery rate. A later analysis reported that several of the most significant clusters appeared to be linked to common viral pathogens, among them Epstein-Barr virus.

This rearrangement joins TRBV19 to TRBJ1-1; D remains unclear. Sequencing was done on a sample of PBMCs. The sequence was obtained from a woman between 50 and 59 years old in good health and CMV-seronegative. The CDR3 sequence is CASSIGGVGNTEAFF. CDR3 DNA sequence: TGTGCCAGTAGTATCGGCGGGGTTGGGAACACTGAAGCTTTCTTT.